A single sample is the source of the 15 T cell receptor beta chains below, sequenced in a study of blood T cells in healthy people across ages (dated by TCRdb to between 2015 and 2017). The library was prepared using 5' RACE. The data were produced on an Illumina HiSeq 2500. A second PCR of roughly 6 to 11 cycles was performed with a sample-barcoded 5' primer and a J-beta primer mix. TCRdb reran the public reads through fastp at Q25 and MiXCR, keeping productive beta chains. All rows with the same CDR3 protein become a single entry with the most common DNA and genes. Counted in this sample were some 1.5 million distinct CDR3 sequences; 25% to 30% of them appeared once. The leading ten clones occupy over 7% of the sample. The sequencing sample was made of blood. The receptors derive from a woman aged 25 to 39 in good health.

The rearrangement uses TRBV9 and TRBJ2-3; 11 bases are a match to TRBD2. The CDR3 runs 17 residues. Germline V gene sequence: CDR1 SGDLS, CDR2 YYNGEE. V lost 4 bases and J lost 0; bases outside the gene matches: 7. In nucleotides, the CDR3 is TGTGCCAGCAGCCCCACGACTAGCGGGGTAAGCACAGATACGCAGTATTTT. Its translation is CASSPTTSGVSTDTQYF.

This clonotype was detected ten times or more. This sequence joins TRBV5-1 and TRBJ2-7; 8 nucleotides line up with TRBD1. In germline, CDR1 is SGHRS, CDR2 YFSETQ. This CDR3 has 13 amino acids. J lost 4 bases, V lost 7 bases, and 7 bases had no gene match. The CDR3 protein is CASFEDRGYEQYF. The CDR3 region has the DNA TGCGCCAGCTTCGAAGACAGGGGTTACGAGCAGTACTTC.

This clonotype has only one observation. The chain combines TRBV15 with TRBJ2-1; D perhaps matches TRBD1 (7 bases). Germline lookup yields CDR1 LNHNV and CDR2 YYDKDF (reference sequence). Trimming removed 2 bases from V and 0 bases from J, with 14 bases in between. CDR3 length: 17 residues. Here the CDR3 DNA reads TGTGCCACCAGCAGACCAAGCAGGGGGGTCTCCTACAATGAGCAGTTCTTC. Its protein product is CATSRPSRGVSYNEQFF.

This chain uses TRBV14 with TRBJ2-3; tentative D call: TRBD2 (6 bases). Trimming cost V 1 base and J 1 base, with 12 bases left between them. Germline CDR1 reads SGHDN; CDR2 reads FVKESK. The CDR3 is 16 residues long. The CDR3 is CASSQGGASGTDTQYF. In DNA form, the CDR3 reads TGTGCCAGCAGCCAAGGAGGGGCTAGCGGCACAGATACGCAGTATTTT. The variable domain in full, with the rest retrieved from reference TRBV14 and TRBJ2-3, is EAGVTQFPSHSVIEKGQTVTLRCDPISGHDNLYWYRRVMGKEIKFLLHFVKESKQDESGMPNNRFLAERTGGTYSTLKVQPAELEDSGVYFCASSQGGASGTDTQYFGPGTRLTVL.

This clonotype was counted a few times. The chain employs TRBV4-3 and TRBJ2-3; D might be TRBD1 or TRBD2, each matching 5 bases. The CDR3 is made up of 15 amino acids. The V and J ends lost 0 bases and 8 bases respectively, with 15 bases between them. Germline V gives CDR1 LGHNA, CDR2 YSLEER. The CDR3 bases are TGCGCCAGCAGCCAAGAAGTCAGGGTCGGGGTTACGCAGTATTTT. Translation gives CASSQEVRVGVTQYF.

The gene calls are TRBV12-3 or TRBV12-4 and TRBJ2-4, with no clear D. The length of the CDR3 is 13 residues. Deletions cut 8 bases from V and 5 bases from J, with 13 bases between. CDR3 sequence: CASPTSPQNIQYF. The CDR3, as DNA: TGTGCCAGCCCAACCAGTCCCCAAAACATTCAGTACTTC.

The chain links TRBV6-2 or TRBV6-3 to TRBJ2-7; tentatively, D is TRBD1 (5 bases). Gene TRBJ2-5 matches the end of the DNA better, so the J call may be wrong. This CDR3 is 15 amino acids long. Germline values: CDR1 MNHEY, CDR2 SVGEGT. CDR3 sequence reads: CASSYSRQSMETQYF. The CDR3 nucleotides are TGTGCCAGCAGTTACTCGAGACAGTCAATGGAGACCCAGTACTTC.

This clonotype was recorded once. The chain employs TRBV12-3 or TRBV12-4 and TRBJ1-4, with TRBD1 as a possible D gene (5 bases). There are 13 residues in the CDR3. V lost 1 base to trimming and J lost 8 bases, with 8 bases between them. The CDR3 DNA follows: TGTGCCAGCAGTTTAGGGGACGGCGAAAAACTGTTTTTT. Its protein product is CASSLGDGEKLFF.

The gene calls are TRBV10-3 and TRBJ1-2; 10 positions agree with TRBD1. Germline V gene data show CDR1 as ENHRY and CDR2 as SYGVKD. This CDR3 spans 15 amino acids. V dropped 4 bases and J dropped 4; count of bases not matched to a gene: 6. CDR3 sequence: CAISGGTGVSYGYTF. Written as DNA, the CDR3 is TGTGCCATCAGTGGGGGGACAGGGGTGAGCTATGGCTACACCTTC.

There are a few counts of this clonotype. This sequence joins TRBV7-2 and TRBJ2-5, with D hard to call. The J call may be incorrect, as the DNA end agrees better with TRBJ2-7. Germline V gene lookup returns CDR1 SGHTA and CDR2 FQGNSA. This CDR3 is 14 amino acids long. CDR3 DNA sequence: TGTGCCAGCAGCTCCAGCTTGGCTACAAGCGAGCAGTACTTC. Protein: CASSSSLATSEQYF.

The rearrangement joins TRBV27 to TRBJ2-1, with TRBD2 matching 8 bases. The CDR3 runs to 17 residues. J was trimmed by 0 bases and V by 0 bases; bases with no gene match: 4. Germline CDR1 reads MNHEY; CDR2 reads SMNVEV (reference sequence). CDR3 sequence: CASSLSVAGSSYNEQFF. The CDR3 region has the DNA TGTGCCAGCAGTTTATCCGTAGCGGGGAGCTCCTACAATGAGCAGTTCTTC.

This chain joins TRBV7-9 and TRBJ2-7, with TRBD2 identical over 8 bases. The length of the CDR3 is 15 residues. Germline loops: CDR1 SEHNR, CDR2 FQNEAQ (reference sequence). The V and J ends lost 5 bases and 5 bases, in that order; junction bases with no gene match: 11. The CDR3 DNA follows: TGTGCCAGCAGCCCGGGGGGGGCCGCGGGCCACGAGCAGTACTTC. Protein product: CASSPGGAAGHEQYF. Combining the CDR3 with reference TRBV7-9 and TRBJ2-7 gives the whole variable domain DTGVSQNPRHKITKRGQNVTFRCDPISEHNRLYWYRQTLGQGPEFLTYFQNEAQLEKSRLLSDRFSAERPKGSFSTLEIQRTEQGDSAMYLCASSPGGAAGHEQYFGPGTRLTVT.

The V and J genes are TRBV6-2 or TRBV6-3 and TRBJ1-1, with D uncertain. Trimming pared 6 bases from V and 12 bases from J, leaving 26 bases between. The CDR3 spans 15 residues. Germline values: CDR1 MNHEY, CDR2 SVGEGT. The chain's CDR3 is CASRKRDKTGDGTFF. The CDR3 DNA sequence: TGTGCCAGCAGAAAGAGGGATAAGACGGGCGATGGGACTTTCTTT.

There are many counts of this clonotype. This sequence joins TRBV4-1 and TRBJ2-5; no definite D call. Germline V CDR1 and CDR2: MGHRA, YSYEKL. There are 11 residues in the CDR3. V lost 1 base, J lost 8 bases, and 5 bases lay in between. The CDR3 nucleotides are TGCGCCAGCAGCCAAGGAGTAACCCAGTACTTC. Protein product: CASSQGVTQYF.

The gene calls are TRBV20-1 and TRBJ2-7, with D maybe TRBD1 (6 bases). This CDR3 spans 12 amino acids. CDR1 is DFQATT and CDR2 is SNEGSKA in the germline V gene (reference sequence). V was pared by 6 bases and J by 7 bases, with 16 bases between. The chain's CDR3 is CSAPSGAGEQYF. Written as DNA, the CDR3 is TGCAGTGCCCCCTCAGGGGCTGGGGAGCAGTACTTC.